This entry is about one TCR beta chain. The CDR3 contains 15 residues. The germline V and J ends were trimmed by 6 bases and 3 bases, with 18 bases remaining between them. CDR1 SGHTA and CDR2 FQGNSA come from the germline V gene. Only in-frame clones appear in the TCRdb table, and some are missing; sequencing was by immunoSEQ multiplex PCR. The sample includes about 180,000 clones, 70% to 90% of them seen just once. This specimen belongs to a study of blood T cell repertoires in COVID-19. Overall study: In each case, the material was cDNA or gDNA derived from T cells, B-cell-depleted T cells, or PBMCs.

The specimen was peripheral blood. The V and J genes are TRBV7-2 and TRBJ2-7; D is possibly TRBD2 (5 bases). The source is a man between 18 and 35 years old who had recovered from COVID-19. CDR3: CASSSMDSAYYEQYF. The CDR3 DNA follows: TGTGCCAGCAGTTCCATGGACTCCGCTTACTACGAGCAGTACTTC.